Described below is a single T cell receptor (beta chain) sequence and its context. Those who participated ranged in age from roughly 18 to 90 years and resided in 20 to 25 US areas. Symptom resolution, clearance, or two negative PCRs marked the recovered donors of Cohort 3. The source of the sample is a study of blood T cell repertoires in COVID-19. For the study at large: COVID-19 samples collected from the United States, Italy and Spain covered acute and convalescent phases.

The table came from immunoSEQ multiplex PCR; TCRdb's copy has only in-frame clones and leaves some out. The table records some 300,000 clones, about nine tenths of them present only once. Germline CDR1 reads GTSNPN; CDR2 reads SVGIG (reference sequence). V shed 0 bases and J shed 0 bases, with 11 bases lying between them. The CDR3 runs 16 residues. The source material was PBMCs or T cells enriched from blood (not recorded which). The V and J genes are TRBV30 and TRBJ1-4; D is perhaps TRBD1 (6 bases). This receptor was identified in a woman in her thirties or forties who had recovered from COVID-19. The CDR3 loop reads CAWSVGQRSTNEKLFF. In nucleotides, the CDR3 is TGTGCCTGGAGTGTCGGACAGAGATCAACTAATGAAAAACTGTTTTTT.